This T cell receptor (beta chain) was profiled in a study of human T cells and chemical hapten exposure. The overall study: Alopecia universalis, totalis or areata was present in patients who were mostly female.

The time point is: patch test 2, 6 weeks after DPC sensitization. Stated treatment: therapeutic diphenylcyclopropenone sensitization with weekly scalp DPC. The total RNA was obtained from whole blood that was not fractionated. MiXCR was run by TCRdb on the RACE reads, yielding one entry per CDR3 protein. The sample yields about 69,000 distinct CDR3 sequences, approximately 10% seen once. This sequence originates from a woman between 45 and 60 years old with alopecia areata. Some clones in this sample may be carry-over from other donors' samples. Sequences were derived from whole blood, sampled in connection with sensitization to the hapten diphenylcyclopropenone (DPC).

The CDR3 protein is CASSFLGWQETQYF. CDR3 DNA sequence: TGTGCCAGCAGTTTTCTCGGGTGGCAAGAGACCCAGTACTTC. This chain connects TRBV12-3 or TRBV12-4 to TRBJ2-5; D is unclear. The CDR3 contains 14 residues. Trimming removed 3 bases at V and 2 bases at J, with 10 bases between.